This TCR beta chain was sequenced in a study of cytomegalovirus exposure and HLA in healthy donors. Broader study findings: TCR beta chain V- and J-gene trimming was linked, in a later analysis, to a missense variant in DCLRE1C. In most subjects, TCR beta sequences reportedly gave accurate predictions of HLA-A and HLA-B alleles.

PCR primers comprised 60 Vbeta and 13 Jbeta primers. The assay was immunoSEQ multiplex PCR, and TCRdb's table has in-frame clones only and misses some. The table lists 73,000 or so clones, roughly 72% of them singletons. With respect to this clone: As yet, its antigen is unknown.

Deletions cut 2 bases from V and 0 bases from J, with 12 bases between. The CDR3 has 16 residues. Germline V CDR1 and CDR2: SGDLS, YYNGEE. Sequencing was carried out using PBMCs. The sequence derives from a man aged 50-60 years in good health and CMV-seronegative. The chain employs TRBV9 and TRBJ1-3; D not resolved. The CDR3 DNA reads TGTGCCAGCAGCGTCCACCTGGAGACCTCTGGAAACACCATATATTTT. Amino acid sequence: CASSVHLETSGNTIYF. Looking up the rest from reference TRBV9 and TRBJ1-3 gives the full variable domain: DSGVTQTPKHLITATGQRVTLRCSPRSGDLSVYWYQQSLDQGLQFLIQYYNGEERAKGNILERFSAQQFPDLHSELNLSSLELGDSALYFCASSVHLETSGNTIYFGEGSWLTVV.